This TCR beta chain was identified during a study of Ad26.COV2.S vaccination and SARS-CoV-2 variants. Specified treatment: around 19 received Ad26.COV2.S at low or high dose, single or two shots; about 5 received placebo; per-sample allocation not given. Day 63 following the first vaccine or placebo injection was when the samples were taken. CDR1 is ENHRY, CDR2 SYGVKD, per germline. Trimming stripped 0 bases from V and 1 base from J, with 3 bases between. The CDR3 length is 13 residues. Only in-frame clones appear in the TCRdb table, and some are missing; sequencing was by immunoSEQ multiplex PCR. The sample contains approximately 340,000 clones, about 88% of which appear only once.

The material sequenced was peripheral blood, taken in a trial of Ad26.COV2.S vaccine versus placebo. The rearrangement links TRBV10-3 to TRBJ1-1; D unresolved. The TCR comes from a person between 18 and 59 years old who received the Ad26.COV2.S COVID-19 vaccine or a placebo. Here the CDR3 reads CAISESWNTEAFF. In nucleotides, the CDR3 is TGTGCCATCAGTGAGTCATGGAACACTGAAGCTTTCTTT.